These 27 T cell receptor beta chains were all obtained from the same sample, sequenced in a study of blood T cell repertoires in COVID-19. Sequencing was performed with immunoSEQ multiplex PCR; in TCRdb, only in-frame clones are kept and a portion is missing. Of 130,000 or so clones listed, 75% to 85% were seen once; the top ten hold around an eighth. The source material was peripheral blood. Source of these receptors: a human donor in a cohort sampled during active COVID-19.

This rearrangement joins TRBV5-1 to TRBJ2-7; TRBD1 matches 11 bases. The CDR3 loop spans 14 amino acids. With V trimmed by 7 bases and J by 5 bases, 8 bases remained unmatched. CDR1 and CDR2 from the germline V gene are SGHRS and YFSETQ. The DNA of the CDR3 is TGCGCCAGCGGACAGGGGGCTGCTGTTAACGAGCAGTACTTC. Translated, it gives CASGQGAAVNEQYF.

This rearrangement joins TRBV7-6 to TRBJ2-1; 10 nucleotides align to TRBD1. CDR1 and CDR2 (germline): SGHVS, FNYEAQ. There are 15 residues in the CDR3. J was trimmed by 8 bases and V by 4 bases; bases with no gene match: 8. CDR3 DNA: TGTGCCAGCAGCTCGGGGACAGGGGTATCCGATGAGCAGTTCTTC. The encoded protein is CASSSGTGVSDEQFF.

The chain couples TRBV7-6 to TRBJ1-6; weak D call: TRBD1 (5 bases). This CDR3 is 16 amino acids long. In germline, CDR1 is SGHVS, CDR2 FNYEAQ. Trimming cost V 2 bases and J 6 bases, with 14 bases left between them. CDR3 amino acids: CASSLTPSGFNSPLHF. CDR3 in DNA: TGTGCCAGCAGCTTAACCCCGTCAGGGTTTAATTCACCCCTCCACTTT.

In DNA form, the CDR3 reads TGTGCCAGCAGCTCACCTCGACAGGGCCGGAGAGATACGCAGTATTTT. This codes for CASSSPRQGRRDTQYF. The V call is TRBV27, the J call TRBJ2-3; 7 bases are a match to TRBD1. Germline CDR1 and CDR2: MNHEY and SMNVEV (reference sequence). Trimming cost V 6 bases and J 5 bases; bases outside gene matches: 14. The CDR3 is made up of 16 amino acids.

The CDR3 DNA sequence: TGCGCCAGCAGCTCGGGACAAGTAGAGACCCAGTACTTC. Protein: CASSSGQVETQYF. J is TRBJ2-5 and V is TRBV5-1, with a possible D match to TRBD1 (6 bases). The CDR3 is 13 amino acids. Germline V gene data show CDR1 as SGHRS and CDR2 as YFSETQ. Trimming stripped 3 bases from V and 4 bases from J, with 10 bases between.

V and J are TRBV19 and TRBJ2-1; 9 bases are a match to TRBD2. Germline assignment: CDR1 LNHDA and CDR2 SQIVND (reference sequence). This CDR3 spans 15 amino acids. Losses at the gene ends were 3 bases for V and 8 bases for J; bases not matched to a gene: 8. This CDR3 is CASSIGAGGYYEQFF. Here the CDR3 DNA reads TGTGCCAGTAGTATCGGAGCGGGGGGATACTATGAGCAGTTCTTC.

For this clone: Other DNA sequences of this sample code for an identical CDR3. For the CDR3, the DNA is TGTGCCAGCTCACCTCAGGGGTCCGGGGAGCTGTTTTTT. This codes for CASSPQGSGELFF. The V gene is TRBV18, the J gene TRBJ2-2, with D tentatively TRBD1 (6 bases). V was clipped by 3 bases and J by 6 bases, with 8 bases between them. This CDR3 is 13 amino acids long. In germline, CDR1 is KGHSH, CDR2 LQKENI.

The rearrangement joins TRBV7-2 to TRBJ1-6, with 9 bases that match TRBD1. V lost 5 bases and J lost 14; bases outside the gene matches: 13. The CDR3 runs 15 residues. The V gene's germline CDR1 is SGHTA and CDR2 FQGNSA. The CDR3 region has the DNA TGTGCCAGCAGCCCGGGACAGGGCCTTCAAGAAACCCTCCACTTT. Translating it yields CASSPGQGLQETLHF. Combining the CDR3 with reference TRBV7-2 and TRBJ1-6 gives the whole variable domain GAGVSQSPSNKVTEKGKDVELRCDPISGHTALYWYRQSLGQGLEFLIYFQGNSAPDKSGLPSDRFSAERTGGSVSTLTIQRTQQEDSAVYLCASSPGQGLQETLHFGNGTRLTVT.

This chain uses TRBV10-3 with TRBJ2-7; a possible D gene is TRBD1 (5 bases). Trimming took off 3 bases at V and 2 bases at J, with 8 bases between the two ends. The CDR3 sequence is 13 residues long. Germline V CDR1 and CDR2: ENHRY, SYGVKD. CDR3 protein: CAISDVQAYEQYF. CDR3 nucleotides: TGTGCCATCAGTGACGTACAGGCCTACGAGCAGTACTTC.

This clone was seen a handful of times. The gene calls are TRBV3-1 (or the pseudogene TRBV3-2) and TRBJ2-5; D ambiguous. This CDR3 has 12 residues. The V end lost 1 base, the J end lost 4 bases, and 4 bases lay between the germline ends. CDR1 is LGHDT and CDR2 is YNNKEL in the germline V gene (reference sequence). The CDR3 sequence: CASSQAGETQYF. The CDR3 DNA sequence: TGTGCCAGCAGCCAAGCCGGAGAGACCCAGTACTTC.

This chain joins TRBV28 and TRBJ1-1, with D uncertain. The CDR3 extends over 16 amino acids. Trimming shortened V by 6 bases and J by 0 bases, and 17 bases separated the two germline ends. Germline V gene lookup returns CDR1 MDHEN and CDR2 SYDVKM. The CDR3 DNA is TGTGCCAGCAGCCGACCCCGACATCCGATGAACACTGAAGCTTTCTTT. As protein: CASSRPRHPMNTEAFF.

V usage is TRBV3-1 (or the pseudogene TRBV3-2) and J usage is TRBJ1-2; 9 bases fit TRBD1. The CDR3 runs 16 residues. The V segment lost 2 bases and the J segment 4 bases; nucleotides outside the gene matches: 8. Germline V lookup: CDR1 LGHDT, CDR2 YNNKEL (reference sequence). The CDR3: CASSQHRGLTVYGYTF. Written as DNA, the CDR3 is TGTGCCAGCAGCCAACACAGGGGGCTCACGGTCTATGGCTACACCTTC.

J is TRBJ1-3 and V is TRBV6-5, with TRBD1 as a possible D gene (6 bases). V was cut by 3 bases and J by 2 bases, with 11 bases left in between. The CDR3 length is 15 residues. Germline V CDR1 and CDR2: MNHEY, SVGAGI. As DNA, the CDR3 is TGTGCCAGCAGTTATACCCAGGGGACTGGAAACACCATATATTTT. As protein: CASSYTQGTGNTIYF.

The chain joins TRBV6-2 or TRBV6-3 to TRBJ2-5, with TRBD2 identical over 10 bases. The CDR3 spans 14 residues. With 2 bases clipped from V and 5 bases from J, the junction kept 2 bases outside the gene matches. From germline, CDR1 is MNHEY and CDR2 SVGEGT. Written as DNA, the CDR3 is TGTGCCAGCAGTTACGGGACTAGCGAGGAGACCCAGTACTTC. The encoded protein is CASSYGTSEETQYF.

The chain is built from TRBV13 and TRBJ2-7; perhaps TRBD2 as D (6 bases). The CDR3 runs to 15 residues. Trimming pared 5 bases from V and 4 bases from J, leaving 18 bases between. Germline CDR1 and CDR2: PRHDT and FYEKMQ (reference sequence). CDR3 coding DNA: TGTGCCAGCAGCCACCGGGGACTGGGTGCTTACGAGCAGTACTTC. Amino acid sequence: CASSHRGLGAYEQYF.

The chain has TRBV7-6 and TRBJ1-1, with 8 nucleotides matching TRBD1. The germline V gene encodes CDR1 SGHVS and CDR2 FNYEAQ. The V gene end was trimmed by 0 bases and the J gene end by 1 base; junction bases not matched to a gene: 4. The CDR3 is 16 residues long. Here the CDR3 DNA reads TGTGCCAGCAGCTTAGCGATAGGACAGGGGAACACTGAAGCTTTCTTT. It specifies CASSLAIGQGNTEAFF.

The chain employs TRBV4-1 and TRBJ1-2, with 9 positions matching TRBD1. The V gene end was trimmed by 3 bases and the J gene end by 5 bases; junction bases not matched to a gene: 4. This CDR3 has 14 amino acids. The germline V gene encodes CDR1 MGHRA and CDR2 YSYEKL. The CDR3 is CASSQEDRGYGYTF. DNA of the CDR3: TGCGCCAGCAGCCAGGAGGACAGGGGATATGGCTACACCTTC.

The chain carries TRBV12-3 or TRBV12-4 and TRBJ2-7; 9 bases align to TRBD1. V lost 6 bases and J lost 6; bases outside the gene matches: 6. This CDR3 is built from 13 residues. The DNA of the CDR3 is TGTGCCAGCAGACGGGGACAGGGTGGCGAGCAGTACTTC. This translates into CASRRGQGGEQYF.

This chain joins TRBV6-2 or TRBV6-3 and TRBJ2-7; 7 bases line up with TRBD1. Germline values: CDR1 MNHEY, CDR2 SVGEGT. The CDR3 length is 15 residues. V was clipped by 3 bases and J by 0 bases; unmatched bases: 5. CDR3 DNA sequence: TGTGCCAGCAGTTATGGACAGGCTAGCTCCTACGAGCAGTACTTC. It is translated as CASSYGQASSYEQYF.

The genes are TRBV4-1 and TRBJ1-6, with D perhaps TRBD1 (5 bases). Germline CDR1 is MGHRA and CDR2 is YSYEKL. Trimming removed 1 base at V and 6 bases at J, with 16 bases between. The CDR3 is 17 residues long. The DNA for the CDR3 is TGCGCCAGCAGCCAAGTTTCCCGCCCCCAGGGTAATTCACCCCTCCACTTT. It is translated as CASSQVSRPQGNSPLHF.

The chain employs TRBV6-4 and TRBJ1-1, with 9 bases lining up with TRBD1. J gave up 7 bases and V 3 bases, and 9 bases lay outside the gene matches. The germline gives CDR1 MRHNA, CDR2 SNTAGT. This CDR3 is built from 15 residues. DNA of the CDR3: TGTGCCAGCAGTGAACGACAGGGGGTTTTTGGTGAAGCTTTCTTT. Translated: CASSERQGVFGEAFF.

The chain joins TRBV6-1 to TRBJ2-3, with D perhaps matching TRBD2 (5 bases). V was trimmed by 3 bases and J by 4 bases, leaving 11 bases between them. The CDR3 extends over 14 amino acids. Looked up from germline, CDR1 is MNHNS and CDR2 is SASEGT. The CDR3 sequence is CASSDRGNPDTQYF. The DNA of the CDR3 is TGTGCCAGCAGTGATCGGGGTAACCCAGATACGCAGTATTTT.

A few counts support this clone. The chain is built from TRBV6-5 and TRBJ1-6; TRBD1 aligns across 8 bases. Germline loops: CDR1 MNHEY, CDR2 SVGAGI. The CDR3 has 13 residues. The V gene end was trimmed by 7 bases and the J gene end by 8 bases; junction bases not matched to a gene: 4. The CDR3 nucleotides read TGTGCCAGCAAATCGGACAGGGATTCACCCCTCCACTTT. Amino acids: CASKSDRDSPLHF.

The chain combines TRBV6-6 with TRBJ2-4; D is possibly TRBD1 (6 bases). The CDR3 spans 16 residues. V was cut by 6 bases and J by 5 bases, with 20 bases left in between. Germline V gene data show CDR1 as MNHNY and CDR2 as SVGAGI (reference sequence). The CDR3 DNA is TGTGCCAGCAGCCCACAGGGAGTGGGTCTCGAAAACATTCAGTACTTC. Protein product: CASSPQGVGLENIQYF.

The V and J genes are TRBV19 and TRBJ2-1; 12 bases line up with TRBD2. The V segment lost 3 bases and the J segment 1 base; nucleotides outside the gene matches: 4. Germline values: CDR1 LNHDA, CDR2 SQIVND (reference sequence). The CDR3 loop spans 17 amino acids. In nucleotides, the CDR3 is TGTGCCAGTAGTATTCGGACTAGCGGGGCTTCCTACAATGAGCAGTTCTTC. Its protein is CASSIRTSGASYNEQFF. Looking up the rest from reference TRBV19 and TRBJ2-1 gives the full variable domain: DGGITQSPKYLFRKEGQNVTLSCEQNLNHDAMYWYRQDPGQGLRLIYYSQIVNDFQKGDIAEGYSVSREKKESFPLTVTSAQKNPTAFYLCASSIRTSGASYNEQFFGPGTRLTVL.

For the CDR3, the DNA is TGTGCCAGCAGCGGGACAGGGGGCAATCAGCCCCAGCATTTT. Translating gives CASSGTGGNQPQHF. This chain links TRBV6-5 with TRBJ1-5, with 10 bases lining up with TRBD1. CDR3 size: 14 residues. Trimming at V came to 6 bases and at J to 2 bases, leaving 1 base not matched to a gene. The germline V gene has CDR1 MNHEY and CDR2 SVGAGI.

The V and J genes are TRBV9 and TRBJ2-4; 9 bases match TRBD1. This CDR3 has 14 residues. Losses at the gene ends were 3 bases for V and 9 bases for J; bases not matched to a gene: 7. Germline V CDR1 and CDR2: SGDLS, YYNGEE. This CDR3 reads CASSARTGESIQYF. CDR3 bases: TGTGCCAGCAGCGCCCGGACAGGGGAAAGCATTCAGTACTTC.